This TCR beta chain was observed in a study of naive and memory T cell subsets. Study conclusions and caveats: Findings for naive and memory subsets could not be checked against ground truth. Each distinct alpha or beta sequence counts as one clonotype.

This clonotype was counted between two and nine times. Antigen unknown. An equimolar mix of two oligonucleotides served as the beta constant-region primer for TRBC1 and TRBC2. Nested alpha and beta constant-region primers with the SP2 primer drove four PCR rounds on ligated cDNA. MiXCR was run by TCRdb on the UMI-ligation and nested PCR reads, yielding one entry per CDR3 protein. The repertoire has 120,000 or so distinct CDR3 sequences, roughly 32% of them found once; the top ten carry approximately 0.9%. Sequenced material: central memory CD4+ T cells from blood. This TCR was recovered from a human donor in good health.

The CDR3 nucleotides read TGCAGCGTTGAATTGGGGACTAGCGGGAGTCGAACGAACACCGGGGAGCTGTTTTTT. This translates into CSVELGTSGSRTNTGELFF. The chain uses TRBV29-1 and TRBJ2-2; 14 nucleotides line up with TRBD2. Trimming removed 2 bases from V and 0 bases from J; junction bases left unmatched: 8. Germline V gene sequence: CDR1 SQVTM, CDR2 ANQGSEA. The CDR3 contains 19 residues.